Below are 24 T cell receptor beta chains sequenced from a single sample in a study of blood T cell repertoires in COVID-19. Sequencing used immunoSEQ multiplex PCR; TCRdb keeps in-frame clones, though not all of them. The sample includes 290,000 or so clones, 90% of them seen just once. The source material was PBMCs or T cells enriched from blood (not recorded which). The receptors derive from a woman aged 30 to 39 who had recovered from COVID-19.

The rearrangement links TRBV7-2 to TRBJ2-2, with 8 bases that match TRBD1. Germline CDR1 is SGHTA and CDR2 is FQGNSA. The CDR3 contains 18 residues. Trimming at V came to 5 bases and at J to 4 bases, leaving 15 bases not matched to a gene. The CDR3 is CASSPDRGGWLATGELFF. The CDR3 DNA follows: TGTGCCAGCAGCCCTGACAGGGGCGGATGGTTGGCCACCGGGGAGCTGTTTTTT.

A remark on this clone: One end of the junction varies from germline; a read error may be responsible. The CDR3 loop is CAATEGQPQHF. The DNA of the CDR3 is TGCGCCGCGACAGAAGGACAGCCCCAGCATTTT. The V call is TRBV24-1, the J call TRBJ1-5; TRBD1 is a possible D gene (5 bases). Germline CDR1 and CDR2: KGHDR and SFDVKD. This CDR3 region has 11 residues.

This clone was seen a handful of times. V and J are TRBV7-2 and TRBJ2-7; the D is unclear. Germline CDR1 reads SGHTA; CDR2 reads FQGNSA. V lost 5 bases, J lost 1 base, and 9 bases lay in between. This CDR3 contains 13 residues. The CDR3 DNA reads TGTGCCAGCAGCCCACAGAGTTCCTACGAGCAGTACTTC. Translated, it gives CASSPQSSYEQYF. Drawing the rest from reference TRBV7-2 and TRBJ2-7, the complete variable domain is GAGVSQSPSNKVTEKGKDVELRCDPISGHTALYWYRQSLGQGLEFLIYFQGNSAPDKSGLPSDRFSAERTGGSVSTLTIQRTQQEDSAVYLCASSPQSSYEQYFGPGTRLTVT.

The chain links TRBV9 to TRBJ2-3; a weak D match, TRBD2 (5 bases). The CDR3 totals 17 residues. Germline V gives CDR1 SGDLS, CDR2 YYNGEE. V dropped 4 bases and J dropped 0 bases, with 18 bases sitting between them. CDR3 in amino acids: CASSTLGRGRSTDTQYF. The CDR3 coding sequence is TGTGCCAGCAGCACCCTCGGACGGGGAAGGAGCACAGATACGCAGTATTTT.

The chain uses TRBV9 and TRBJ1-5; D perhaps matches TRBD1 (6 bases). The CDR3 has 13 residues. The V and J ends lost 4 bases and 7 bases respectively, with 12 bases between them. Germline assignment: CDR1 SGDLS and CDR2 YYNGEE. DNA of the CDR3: TGTGCCAGCAGCCAGGGGTCGGGGCAGCCCCAGCATTTT. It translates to CASSQGSGQPQHF.

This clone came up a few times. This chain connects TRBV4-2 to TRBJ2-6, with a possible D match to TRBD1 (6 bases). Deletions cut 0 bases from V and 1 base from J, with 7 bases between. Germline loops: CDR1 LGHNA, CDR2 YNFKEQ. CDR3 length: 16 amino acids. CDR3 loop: CASSQDQGSGANVLTF. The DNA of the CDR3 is TGTGCCAGCAGCCAAGATCAGGGGTCTGGGGCCAACGTCCTGACTTTC.

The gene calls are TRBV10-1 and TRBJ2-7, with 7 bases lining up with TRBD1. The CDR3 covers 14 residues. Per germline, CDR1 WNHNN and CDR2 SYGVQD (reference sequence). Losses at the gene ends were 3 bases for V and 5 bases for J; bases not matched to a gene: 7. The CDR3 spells CASSEETGFNEQYF. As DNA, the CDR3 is TGCGCCAGCAGTGAAGAGACAGGGTTTAACGAGCAGTACTTC.

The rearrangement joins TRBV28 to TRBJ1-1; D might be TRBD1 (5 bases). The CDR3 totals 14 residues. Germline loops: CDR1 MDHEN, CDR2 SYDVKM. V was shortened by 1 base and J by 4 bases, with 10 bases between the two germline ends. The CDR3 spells CASSLFREGTEAFF. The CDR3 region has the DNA TGTGCCAGCAGTTTATTCAGGGAGGGCACTGAAGCTTTCTTT.

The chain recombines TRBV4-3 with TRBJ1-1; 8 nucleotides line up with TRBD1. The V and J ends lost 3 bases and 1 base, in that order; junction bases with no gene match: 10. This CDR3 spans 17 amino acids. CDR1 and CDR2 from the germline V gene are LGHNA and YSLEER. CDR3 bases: TGCGCCAGCAGCCATACAATGCACAGGGGGACGAACACTGAAGCTTTCTTT. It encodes CASSHTMHRGTNTEAFF.

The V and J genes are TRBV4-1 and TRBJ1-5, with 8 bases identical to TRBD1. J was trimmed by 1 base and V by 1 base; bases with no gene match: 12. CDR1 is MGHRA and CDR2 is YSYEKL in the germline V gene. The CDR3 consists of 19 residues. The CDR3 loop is CASSQALGQGAGSNQPQHF. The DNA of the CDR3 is TGCGCCAGCAGCCAAGCACTCGGACAGGGCGCGGGGAGCAATCAGCCCCAGCATTTT.

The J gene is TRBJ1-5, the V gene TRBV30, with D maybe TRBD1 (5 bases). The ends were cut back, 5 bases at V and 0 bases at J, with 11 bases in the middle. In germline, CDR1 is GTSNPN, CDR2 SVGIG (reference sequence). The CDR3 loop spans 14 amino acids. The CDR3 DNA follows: TGTGCCTGGGCGGGACTGAATAGCAATCAGCCCCAGCATTTT. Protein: CAWAGLNSNQPQHF. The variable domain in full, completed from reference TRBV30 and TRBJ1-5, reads SQTIHQWPATLVQPVGSPLSLECTVEGTSNPNLYWYRQAAGRGLQLLFYSVGIGQISSEVPQNLSASRPQDRQFILSSKKLLLSDSGFYLCAWAGLNSNQPQHFGDGTRLSIL.

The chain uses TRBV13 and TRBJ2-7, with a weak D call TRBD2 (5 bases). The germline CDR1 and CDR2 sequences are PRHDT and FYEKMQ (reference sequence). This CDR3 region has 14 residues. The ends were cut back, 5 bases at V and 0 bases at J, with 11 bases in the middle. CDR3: CASSLLGGSYEQYF. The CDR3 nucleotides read TGTGCCAGCAGCCTCTTAGGAGGCTCCTACGAGCAGTACTTC.

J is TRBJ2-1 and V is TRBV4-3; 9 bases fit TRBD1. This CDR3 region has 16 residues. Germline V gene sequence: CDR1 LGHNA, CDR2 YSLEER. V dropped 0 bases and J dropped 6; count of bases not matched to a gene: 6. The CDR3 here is CASSQDLGTGSNEQFF. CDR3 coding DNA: TGCGCCAGCAGCCAAGATTTGGGGACAGGGTCCAATGAGCAGTTCTTC.

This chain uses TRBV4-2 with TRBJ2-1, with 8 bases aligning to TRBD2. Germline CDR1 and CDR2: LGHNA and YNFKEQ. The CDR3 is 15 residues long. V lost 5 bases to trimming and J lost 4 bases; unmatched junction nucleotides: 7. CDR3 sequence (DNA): TGTGCCAGCAGCACCCGACTAGCGAGTTACAATGAGCAGTTCTTC. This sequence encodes CASSTRLASYNEQFF.

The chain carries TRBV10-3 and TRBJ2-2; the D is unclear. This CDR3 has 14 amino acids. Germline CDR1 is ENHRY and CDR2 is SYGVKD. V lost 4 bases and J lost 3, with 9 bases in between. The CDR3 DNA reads TGTGCCATCAGTGTAGACACGTACACCGGGGAGCTGTTTTTT. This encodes CAISVDTYTGELFF.

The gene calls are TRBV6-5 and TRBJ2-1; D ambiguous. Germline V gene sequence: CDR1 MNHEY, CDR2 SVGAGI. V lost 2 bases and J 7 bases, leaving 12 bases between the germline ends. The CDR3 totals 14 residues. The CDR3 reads CASSYLGQINEQFF. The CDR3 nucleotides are TGTGCCAGCAGTTACCTAGGTCAGATTAATGAGCAGTTCTTC.

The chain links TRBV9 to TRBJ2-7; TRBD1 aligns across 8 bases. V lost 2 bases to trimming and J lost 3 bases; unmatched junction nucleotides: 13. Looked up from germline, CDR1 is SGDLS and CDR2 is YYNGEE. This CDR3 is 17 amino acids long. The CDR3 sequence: CASSVQDGTGSYYEQYF. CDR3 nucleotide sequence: TGTGCCAGCAGCGTCCAAGACGGGACAGGTAGTTACTACGAGCAGTACTTC.

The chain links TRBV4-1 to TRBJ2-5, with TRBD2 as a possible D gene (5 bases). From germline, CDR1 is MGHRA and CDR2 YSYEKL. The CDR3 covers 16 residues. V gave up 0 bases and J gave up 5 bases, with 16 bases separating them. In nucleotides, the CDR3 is TGCGCCAGCAGCCAAGATCGTGCGGCTAGCTACGAGACCCAGTACTTC. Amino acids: CASSQDRAASYETQYF.

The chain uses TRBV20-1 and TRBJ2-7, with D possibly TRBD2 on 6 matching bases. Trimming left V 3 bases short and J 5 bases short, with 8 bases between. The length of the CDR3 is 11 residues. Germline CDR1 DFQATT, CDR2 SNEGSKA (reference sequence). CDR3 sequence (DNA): TGCAGTGCTAGGTGGGGGGACGAGCAGTACTTC. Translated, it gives CSARWGDEQYF.

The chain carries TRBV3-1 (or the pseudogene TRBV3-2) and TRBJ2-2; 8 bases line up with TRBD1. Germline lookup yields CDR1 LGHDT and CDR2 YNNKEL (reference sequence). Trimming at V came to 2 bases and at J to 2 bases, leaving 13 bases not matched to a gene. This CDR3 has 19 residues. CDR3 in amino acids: CASSQRAGGGGFNTGELFF. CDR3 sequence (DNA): TGTGCCAGCAGCCAAAGAGCAGGGGGCGGCGGTTTTAACACCGGGGAGCTGTTTTTT.

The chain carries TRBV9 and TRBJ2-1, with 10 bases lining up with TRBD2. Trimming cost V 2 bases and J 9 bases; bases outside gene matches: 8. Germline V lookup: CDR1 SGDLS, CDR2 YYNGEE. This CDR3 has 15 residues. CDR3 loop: CASSVATSGKGEQFF. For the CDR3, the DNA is TGTGCCAGCAGCGTTGCAACTAGCGGGAAGGGTGAGCAGTTCTTC.

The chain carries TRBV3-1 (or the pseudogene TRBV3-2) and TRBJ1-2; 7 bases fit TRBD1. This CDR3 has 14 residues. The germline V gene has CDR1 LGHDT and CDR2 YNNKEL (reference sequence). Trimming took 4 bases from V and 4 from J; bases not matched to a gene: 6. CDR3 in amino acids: CASSPSTGTYGYTF. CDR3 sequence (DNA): TGTGCCAGCAGCCCATCGACAGGGACCTATGGCTACACCTTC.

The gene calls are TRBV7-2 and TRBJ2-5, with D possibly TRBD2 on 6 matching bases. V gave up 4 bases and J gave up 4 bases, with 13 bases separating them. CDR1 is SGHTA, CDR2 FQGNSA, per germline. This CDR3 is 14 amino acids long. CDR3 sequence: CASSYLTRSETQYF. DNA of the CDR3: TGTGCCAGCAGCTACCTGACTAGGTCAGAGACCCAGTACTTC.

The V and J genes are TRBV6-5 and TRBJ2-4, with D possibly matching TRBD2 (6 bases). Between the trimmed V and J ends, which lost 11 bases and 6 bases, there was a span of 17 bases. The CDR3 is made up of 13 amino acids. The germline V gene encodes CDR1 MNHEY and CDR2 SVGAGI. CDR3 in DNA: TGTGCCTGCGGGGCACAGACACTAAACATTCAGTACTTC. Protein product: CACGAQTLNIQYF.